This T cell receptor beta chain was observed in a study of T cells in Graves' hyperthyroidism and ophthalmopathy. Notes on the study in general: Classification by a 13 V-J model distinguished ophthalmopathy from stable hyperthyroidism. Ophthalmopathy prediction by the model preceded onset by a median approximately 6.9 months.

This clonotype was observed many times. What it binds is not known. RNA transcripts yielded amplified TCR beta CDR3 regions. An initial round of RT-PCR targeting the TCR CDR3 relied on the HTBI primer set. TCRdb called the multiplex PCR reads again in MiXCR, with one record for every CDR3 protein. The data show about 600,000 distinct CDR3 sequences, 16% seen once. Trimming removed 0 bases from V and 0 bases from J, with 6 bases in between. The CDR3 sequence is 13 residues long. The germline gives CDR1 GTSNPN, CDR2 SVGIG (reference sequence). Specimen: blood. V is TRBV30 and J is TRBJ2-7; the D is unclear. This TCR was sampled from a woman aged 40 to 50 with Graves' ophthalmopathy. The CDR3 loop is CAWSVQTSYEQYF. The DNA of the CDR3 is TGTGCCTGGAGTGTACAGACCTCCTACGAGCAGTACTTC.